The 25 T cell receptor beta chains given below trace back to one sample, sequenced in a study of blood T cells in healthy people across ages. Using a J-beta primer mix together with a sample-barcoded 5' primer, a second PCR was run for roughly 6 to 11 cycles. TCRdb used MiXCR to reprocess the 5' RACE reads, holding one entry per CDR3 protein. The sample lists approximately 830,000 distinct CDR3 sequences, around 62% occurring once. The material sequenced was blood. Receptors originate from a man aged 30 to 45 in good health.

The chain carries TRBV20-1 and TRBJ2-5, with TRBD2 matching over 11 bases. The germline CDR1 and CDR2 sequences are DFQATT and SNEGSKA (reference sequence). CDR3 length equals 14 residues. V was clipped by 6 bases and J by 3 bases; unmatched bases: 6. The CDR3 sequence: CSATDSGREETQYF. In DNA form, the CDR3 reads TGCAGTGCAACCGATAGCGGGAGGGAAGAGACCCAGTACTTC.

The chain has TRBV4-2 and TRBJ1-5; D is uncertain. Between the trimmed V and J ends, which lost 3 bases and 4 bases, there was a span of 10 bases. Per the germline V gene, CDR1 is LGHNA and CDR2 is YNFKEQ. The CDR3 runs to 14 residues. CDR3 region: CASSQIPPNQPQHF. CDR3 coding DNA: TGTGCCAGCAGCCAGATACCTCCGAATCAGCCCCAGCATTTT.

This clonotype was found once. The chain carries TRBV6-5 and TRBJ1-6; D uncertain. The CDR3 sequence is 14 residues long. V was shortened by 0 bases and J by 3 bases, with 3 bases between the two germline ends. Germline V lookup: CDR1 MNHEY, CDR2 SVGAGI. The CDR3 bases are TGTGCCAGCAGTTACTCAAACTATAATTCACCCCTCCACTTT. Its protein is CASSYSNYNSPLHF.

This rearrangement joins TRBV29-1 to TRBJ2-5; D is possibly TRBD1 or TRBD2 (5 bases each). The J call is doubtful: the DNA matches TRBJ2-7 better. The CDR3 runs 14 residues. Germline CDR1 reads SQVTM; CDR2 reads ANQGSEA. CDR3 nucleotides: TGCAGCGTACGTTACAGGTCCGGCGGGTCCGAGCAGTACTTC. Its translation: CSVRYRSGGSEQYF.

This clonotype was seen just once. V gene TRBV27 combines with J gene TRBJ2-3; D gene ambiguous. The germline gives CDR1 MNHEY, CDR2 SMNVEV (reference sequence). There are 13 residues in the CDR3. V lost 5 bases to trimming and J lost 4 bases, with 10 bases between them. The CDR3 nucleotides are TGTGCCAGCAGTCCGCCCGAGCCAGATACGCAGTATTTT. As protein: CASSPPEPDTQYF.

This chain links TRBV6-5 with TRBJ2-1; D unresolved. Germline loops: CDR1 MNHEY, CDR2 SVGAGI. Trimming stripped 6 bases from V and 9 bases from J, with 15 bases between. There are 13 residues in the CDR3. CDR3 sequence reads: CASRRAPRGEQFF. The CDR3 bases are TGTGCCAGCAGGAGAGCCCCCCGTGGTGAGCAGTTCTTC.

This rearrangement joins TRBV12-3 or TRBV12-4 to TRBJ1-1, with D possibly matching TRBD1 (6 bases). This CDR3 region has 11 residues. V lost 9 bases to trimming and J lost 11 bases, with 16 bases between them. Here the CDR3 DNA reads TGTGCCAGTAGGACAGAGATGGGTGCTTTCTTT. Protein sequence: CASRTEMGAFF.

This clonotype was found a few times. CDR3 nucleotides: TGTGCCAGCTCACCAACCGACAGGCAGAGGTCCTACAATGAGCAGTTCTTC. Residues: CASSPTDRQRSYNEQFF. The chain carries TRBV18 and TRBJ2-1, with a weak D call TRBD1 (6 bases). This CDR3 has 17 amino acids. Trimming shortened V by 2 bases and J by 1 base, and 15 bases separated the two germline ends. CDR1 is KGHSH, CDR2 LQKENI, per germline.

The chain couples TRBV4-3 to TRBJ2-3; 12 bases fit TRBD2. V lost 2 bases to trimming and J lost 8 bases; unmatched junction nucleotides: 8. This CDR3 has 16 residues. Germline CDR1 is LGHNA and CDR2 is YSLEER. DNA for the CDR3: TGCGCCAGCAGCCAAACTCTAGCGGGGGGGCCTAGTACGCAGTATTTT. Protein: CASSQTLAGGPSTQYF.

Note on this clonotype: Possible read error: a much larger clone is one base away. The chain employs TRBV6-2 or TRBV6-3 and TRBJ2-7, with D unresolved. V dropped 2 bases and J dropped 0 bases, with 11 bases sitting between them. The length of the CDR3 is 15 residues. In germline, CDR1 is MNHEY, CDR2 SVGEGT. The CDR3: CASSYQSGSSYEQYF. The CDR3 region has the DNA TGTGCCAGCAGTTACCAATCGGGCAGCTCCTACGAGCAGTACTTC.

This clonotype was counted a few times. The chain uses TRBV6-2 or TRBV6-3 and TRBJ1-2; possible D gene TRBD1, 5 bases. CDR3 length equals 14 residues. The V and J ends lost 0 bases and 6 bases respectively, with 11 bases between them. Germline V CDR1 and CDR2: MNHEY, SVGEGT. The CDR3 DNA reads TGTGCCAGCAGTTACTCGGGCAGGGAAGATGGCTACACCTTC. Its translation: CASSYSGREDGYTF.

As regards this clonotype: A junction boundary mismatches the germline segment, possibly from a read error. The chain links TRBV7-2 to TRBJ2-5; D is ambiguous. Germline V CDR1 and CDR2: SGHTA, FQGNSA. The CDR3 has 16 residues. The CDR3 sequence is CASSLDPGVRRETRYF. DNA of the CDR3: TGTGCCAGCAGCCTAGACCCCGGAGTTCGGCGAGAGACCCGGTACTTC.

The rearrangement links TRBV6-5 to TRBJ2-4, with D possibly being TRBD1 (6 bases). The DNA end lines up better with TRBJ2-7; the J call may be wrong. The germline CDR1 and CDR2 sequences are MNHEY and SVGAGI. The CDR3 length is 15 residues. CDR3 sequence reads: CASSYSGDTTYEQYF. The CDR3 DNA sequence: TGTGCCAGCAGTTACTCCGGGGACACCACCTACGAGCAGTACTTC.

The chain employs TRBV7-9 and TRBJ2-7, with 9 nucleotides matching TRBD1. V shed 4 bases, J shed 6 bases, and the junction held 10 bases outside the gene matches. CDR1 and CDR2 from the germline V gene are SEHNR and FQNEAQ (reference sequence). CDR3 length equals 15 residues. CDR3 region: CASSSITGTGSEQYF. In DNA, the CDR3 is TGTGCCAGCAGCTCCATCACCGGGACAGGGTCCGAGCAGTACTTC.

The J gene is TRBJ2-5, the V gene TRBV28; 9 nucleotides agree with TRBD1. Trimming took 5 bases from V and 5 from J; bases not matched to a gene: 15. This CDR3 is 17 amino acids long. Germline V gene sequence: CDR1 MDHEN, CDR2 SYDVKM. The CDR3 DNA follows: TGTGCCAGCAGTCAAATAGAGCGGGACAGGGTGTCGGAGACCCAGTACTTC. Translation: CASSQIERDRVSETQYF.

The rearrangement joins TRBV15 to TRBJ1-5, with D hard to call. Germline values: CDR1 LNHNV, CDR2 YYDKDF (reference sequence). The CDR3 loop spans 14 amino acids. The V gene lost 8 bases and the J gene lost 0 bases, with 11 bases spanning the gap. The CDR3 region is CATPARDSNQPQHF. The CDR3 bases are TGTGCCACCCCGGCCCGGGATAGCAATCAGCCCCAGCATTTT.

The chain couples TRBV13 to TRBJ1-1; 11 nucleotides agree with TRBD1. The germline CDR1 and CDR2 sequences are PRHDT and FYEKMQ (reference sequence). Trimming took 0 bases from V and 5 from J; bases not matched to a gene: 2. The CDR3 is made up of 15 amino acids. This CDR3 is CASSLGWDRGTEAFF. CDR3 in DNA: TGTGCCAGCAGCTTAGGTTGGGACAGGGGGACTGAAGCTTTCTTT.

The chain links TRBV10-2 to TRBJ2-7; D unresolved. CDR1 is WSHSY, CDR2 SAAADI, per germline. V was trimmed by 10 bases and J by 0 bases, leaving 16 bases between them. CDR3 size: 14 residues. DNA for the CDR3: TGCGCCACATTTGGACCTGGTAGCTCCTACGAGCAGTACTTC. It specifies CATFGPGSSYEQYF.

The CDR3 here is CASSQDYKGHEQFF. Written as DNA, the CDR3 is TGCGCCAGCAGCCAAGATTATAAAGGACATGAGCAGTTCTTC. The rearrangement joins TRBV4-3 to TRBJ2-1; D is unclear. V was shortened by 0 bases and J by 8 bases, with 11 bases between the two germline ends. The CDR3 is made up of 14 amino acids. CDR1 is LGHNA, CDR2 YSLEER, per germline.

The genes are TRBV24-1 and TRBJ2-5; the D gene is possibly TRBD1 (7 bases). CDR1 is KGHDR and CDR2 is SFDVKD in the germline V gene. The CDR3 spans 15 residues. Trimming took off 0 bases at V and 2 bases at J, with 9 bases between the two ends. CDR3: CATSDLAGGQETQYF. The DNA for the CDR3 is TGTGCCACCAGTGATTTGGCAGGGGGGCAAGAGACCCAGTACTTC.

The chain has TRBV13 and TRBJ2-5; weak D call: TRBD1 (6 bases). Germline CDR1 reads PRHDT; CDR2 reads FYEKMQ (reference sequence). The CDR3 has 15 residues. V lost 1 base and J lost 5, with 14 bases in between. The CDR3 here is CASSLVLTGRETQYF. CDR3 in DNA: TGTGCCAGCAGCTTAGTTCTGACAGGCCGGGAGACCCAGTACTTC.

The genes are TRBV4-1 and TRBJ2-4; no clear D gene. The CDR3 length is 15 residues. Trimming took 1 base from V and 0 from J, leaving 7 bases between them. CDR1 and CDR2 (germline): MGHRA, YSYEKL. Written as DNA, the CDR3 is TGCGCCAGCAGCCAAGGACTGCTAGCCAAAAACATTCAGTACTTC. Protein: CASSQGLLAKNIQYF.

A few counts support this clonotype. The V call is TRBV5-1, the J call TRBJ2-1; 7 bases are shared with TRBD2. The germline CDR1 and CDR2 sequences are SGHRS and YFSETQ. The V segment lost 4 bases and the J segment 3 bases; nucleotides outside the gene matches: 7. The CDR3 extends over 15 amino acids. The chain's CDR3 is CASSGASGDYNEQFF. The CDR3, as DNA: TGCGCCAGCAGCGGGGCTAGCGGAGACTACAATGAGCAGTTCTTC.

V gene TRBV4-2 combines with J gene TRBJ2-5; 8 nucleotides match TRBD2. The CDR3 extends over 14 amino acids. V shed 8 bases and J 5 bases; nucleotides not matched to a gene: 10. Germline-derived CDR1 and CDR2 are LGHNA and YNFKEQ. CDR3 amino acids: CASSRGGPLETQYF. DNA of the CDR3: TGTGCCAGCTCCCGGGGGGGGCCTTTGGAGACCCAGTACTTC.

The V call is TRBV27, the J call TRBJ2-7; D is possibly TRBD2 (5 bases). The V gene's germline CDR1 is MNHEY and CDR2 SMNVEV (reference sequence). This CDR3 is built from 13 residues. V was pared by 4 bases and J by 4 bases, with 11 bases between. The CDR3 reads CASSYGVWYEQYF. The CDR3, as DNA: TGTGCCAGCAGTTACGGGGTGTGGTACGAGCAGTACTTC.